A single sample gave rise to the 16 T cell receptor beta chains below, sequenced in a study of blood T cell repertoires in COVID-19. Sequenced by immunoSEQ multiplex PCR; TCRdb stores in-frame clones only, minus some. The table includes 250,000 to 300,000 clones, 80% to 95% detected once. Sample: peripheral blood. The receptors originated from a woman in her twenties or thirties with COVID-19, enrolled during active disease.

The sample holds one count of this clone. The rearrangement joins TRBV6-5 to TRBJ1-4; a possible D gene is TRBD1 (5 bases). CDR3 length: 12 amino acids. In germline, CDR1 is MNHEY, CDR2 SVGAGI. Trimming cost V 8 bases and J 7 bases, with 11 bases left between them. The CDR3 nucleotides are TGTGCCAGCGGCCGACAGATTGAAAAACTGTTTTTT. This gives the protein CASGRQIEKLFF.

In DNA, the CDR3 is TGTGCCAGCAGCTTCACCGGGACTAGCGTGGCCGGGGAGCTGTTTTTT. This encodes CASSFTGTSVAGELFF. The rearrangement uses TRBV7-2 and TRBJ2-2; 10 bases fit TRBD2. J gave up 6 bases and V 3 bases, and 7 bases lay outside the gene matches. This CDR3 has 16 residues. The germline gives CDR1 SGHTA, CDR2 FQGNSA.

V usage is TRBV5-1 and J usage is TRBJ2-7; D is uncertain. CDR1 SGHRS and CDR2 YFSETQ come from the germline V gene. V was pared by 0 bases and J by 2 bases, with 6 bases between. The CDR3 sequence is 13 residues long. CDR3 protein: CASSLEQTYEQYF. In nucleotides, the CDR3 is TGCGCCAGCAGCTTGGAACAGACCTACGAGCAGTACTTC.

J is TRBJ1-1 and V is TRBV6-5; 9 nucleotides line up with TRBD1. With 8 bases clipped from V and 3 bases from J, the junction kept 10 bases outside the gene matches. Looked up from germline, CDR1 is MNHEY and CDR2 is SVGAGI. The length of the CDR3 is 15 residues. CDR3 nucleotide sequence: TGTGCCAGCGTGTGGGGACAGGGTATGCACACTGAAGCTTTCTTT. This sequence encodes CASVWGQGMHTEAFF.

This clone was seen only once. The CDR3 loop reads CASSLGGLNFYGYTF. CDR3 bases: TGTGCCAGCAGCTTGGGAGGTCTTAACTTTTATGGCTACACCTTC. The chain links TRBV5-8 to TRBJ1-2; no clear D gene. The CDR3 totals 15 residues. CDR1 is SGHTS, CDR2 YDEGEE, per germline. V was trimmed by 0 bases and J by 5 bases, leaving 14 bases between them.

J is TRBJ1-5 and V is TRBV2; 9 bases line up with TRBD1. CDR1 is SNHLY and CDR2 is FYNNEI in the germline V gene. J lost 2 bases, V lost 8 bases, and 1 base had no gene match. The CDR3 sequence is 13 residues long. The DNA for the CDR3 is TGTGCCAGCCGGACAGGGGGCAATCAGCCCCAGCATTTT. Translation gives CASRTGGNQPQHF.

This sequence joins TRBV14 and TRBJ2-7; TRBD1 aligns across 8 bases. The germline V gene has CDR1 SGHDN and CDR2 FVKESK. CDR3 length: 14 residues. V was clipped by 6 bases and J by 2 bases; unmatched bases: 6. CDR3 coding DNA: TGTGCCAGCAGTCGACAGGGGCTTCCCTACGAGCAGTACTTC. Translation gives CASSRQGLPYEQYF.

The chain has TRBV6-5 and TRBJ2-4; tentative D call: TRBD1 (7 bases). Deletions cut 6 bases from V and 3 bases from J, with 12 bases between. The CDR3 runs 14 residues. CDR1 and CDR2 (germline): MNHEY, SVGAGI. The CDR3 loop reads CASRRQGGKNIQYF. CDR3 DNA: TGTGCCAGCAGGCGACAGGGAGGCAAAAACATTCAGTACTTC.

The chain uses TRBV3-1 (or the pseudogene TRBV3-2) and TRBJ1-3; no firm D call. This CDR3 comprises 14 residues. Germline V gene lookup returns CDR1 LGHDT and CDR2 YNNKEL (reference sequence). Trimming pared 2 bases from V and 2 bases from J, leaving 7 bases between. CDR3 bases: TGTGCCAGCAGCCAACTCGACACTGGAAACACCATATATTTT. Its translation: CASSQLDTGNTIYF.

V gene TRBV7-2 combines with J gene TRBJ2-7, with D perhaps TRBD2 (6 bases). V was trimmed by 4 bases and J by 3 bases, leaving 25 bases between them. The V gene's germline CDR1 is SGHTA and CDR2 FQGNSA. The CDR3 is 18 amino acids. The CDR3 sequence is CASSSSPWGDEGNYEQYF. The DNA for the CDR3 is TGTGCCAGCAGCTCATCGCCTTGGGGGGACGAGGGGAACTACGAGCAGTACTTC.

In its sample, this clone was seen once. The V gene is TRBV2, the J gene TRBJ2-1; D is possibly TRBD1 (5 bases). The ends were cut back, 7 bases at V and 6 bases at J, with 13 bases in the middle. In germline, CDR1 is SNHLY, CDR2 FYNNEI. The CDR3 covers 13 residues. The CDR3 sequence is CASIRGPPNEQFF. The CDR3 DNA sequence: TGTGCCAGCATTAGGGGCCCCCCCAATGAGCAGTTCTTC.

This chain connects TRBV4-2 to TRBJ1-1; D is uncertain. V lost 1 base and J 5 bases, leaving 20 bases between the germline ends. The CDR3 covers 17 residues. CDR1 and CDR2 (germline): LGHNA, YNFKEQ. CDR3 in amino acids: CASSQASLGLHGTEAFF. CDR3 nucleotides: TGTGCCAGCAGCCAAGCATCCCTCGGACTCCATGGGACTGAAGCTTTCTTT.

The chain joins TRBV11-2 to TRBJ2-5, with D possibly being TRBD1 (6 bases). CDR1 SGHAT and CDR2 FQNNGV come from the germline V gene. The V end lost 0 bases, the J end lost 0 bases, and 14 bases lay between the germline ends. This CDR3 is 17 amino acids long. This CDR3 is CASSLDGGGQNQETQYF. CDR3 coding DNA: TGTGCCAGCAGCTTAGATGGTGGTGGACAGAACCAAGAGACCCAGTACTTC.

The rearrangement links TRBV6-5 to TRBJ2-7; tentatively, D is TRBD1 (5 bases). Germline CDR1 MNHEY, CDR2 SVGAGI. This CDR3 has 15 amino acids. The V gene lost 6 bases and the J gene lost 3 bases, with 18 bases spanning the gap. The CDR3 DNA reads TGTGCCAGCAGAAAAGACAGACAAAGCTTCTACGAGCAGTACTTC. It is translated as CASRKDRQSFYEQYF.

V gene TRBV5-5 combines with J gene TRBJ1-2, with 11 bases identical to TRBD1. Trimming at V came to 3 bases and at J to 5 bases, leaving 3 bases not matched to a gene. The CDR3 is made up of 14 amino acids. Germline CDR1 SGHKS, CDR2 YYEKEE (reference sequence). Written as DNA, the CDR3 is TGTGCCAGCAGCTCCGGACAGGGGGCTTATGGCTACACCTTC. Translating it yields CASSSGQGAYGYTF.

This clone has a handful of counts. The chain is built from TRBV27 and TRBJ1-4; D gene uncertain. CDR1 and CDR2 (germline): MNHEY, SMNVEV (reference sequence). V lost 6 bases, J lost 7 bases, and 9 bases lay in between. CDR3 length equals 12 residues. The CDR3 DNA sequence: TGTGCCAGCAGCCGAGTCGGTGAAAAACTGTTTTTT. Its protein product is CASSRVGEKLFF.